These 21 T cell receptor beta chains share one sample of origin, sequenced in a study of T-cell reconstitution after alpha-beta-depleted transplantation in children. As it was prepared, the TCRbeta library received unique molecular identifiers. TCRdb processed the PCR reads anew with MiXCR; each CDR3 protein has one entry. The sample shows over 200,000 distinct CDR3 sequences, around a sixth of them seen only once. This specimen consisted of PBMCs, mostly from graft donor cells, obtained 360 days after TCRalphabeta/CD19-depleted stem cell transplant. The receptor set was obtained from a male patient aged 2 to 9 who had a stem cell transplant for acute lymphoblastic leukemia, so the T cells may come from the graft donor.

This clonotype has more than one count but fewer than ten. This chain links TRBV4-2 with TRBJ2-7; 15 nucleotides agree with TRBD2. This CDR3 is built from 17 residues. The ends lost 3 bases at V and 0 bases at J; junction bases unmatched: 3. CDR1 and CDR2 from the germline V gene are LGHNA and YNFKEQ. The CDR3 protein is CASSHGLAGGYSYEQYF. The CDR3 region has the DNA TGTGCCAGCAGCCACGGACTAGCGGGAGGGTACTCCTACGAGCAGTACTTC.

The V and J genes are TRBV29-1 and TRBJ2-1, with 8 bases identical to TRBD1. Germline loops: CDR1 SQVTM, CDR2 ANQGSEA. The CDR3 has 16 amino acids. Unmatched junction bases numbered 8, after V lost 3 bases and J lost 1 base. For the CDR3, the DNA is TGCAGCGTTGATAGGCAGGGGGCCCCATCCTACAATGAGCAGTTCTTC. It encodes CSVDRQGAPSYNEQFF.

This chain connects TRBV12-3 or TRBV12-4 to TRBJ2-3; no clear D gene. The CDR3 has 12 residues. With 7 bases removed from V and 4 bases from J, the gap between germline ends came to 9 bases. This CDR3 reads CASTPGADTQYF. The CDR3 coding sequence is TGTGCCAGCACCCCTGGAGCAGATACGCAGTATTTT.

The chain uses TRBV5-1 and TRBJ2-7; D may be TRBD1 (6 bases). Looked up from germline, CDR1 is SGHRS and CDR2 is YFSETQ. The CDR3 runs to 14 residues. Trimming left V 0 bases short and J 5 bases short, with 12 bases between. The CDR3: CASSLAYGQNEQYF. In nucleotides, the CDR3 is TGCGCCAGCAGCTTGGCCTACGGACAGAACGAGCAGTACTTC.

The J gene is TRBJ2-3, the V gene TRBV7-2; TRBD2 might be the D (5 bases). The V gene lost 2 bases and the J gene lost 1 base, with 10 bases spanning the gap. In germline, CDR1 is SGHTA, CDR2 FQGNSA. The CDR3 has 15 amino acids. The CDR3 spells CASSLTSRGTDTQYF. The CDR3 DNA follows: TGTGCCAGCAGCTTAACTAGTAGGGGCACAGATACGCAGTATTTT.

The chain links TRBV3-1 to TRBJ2-1; D is undetermined. Trimming removed 5 bases from V and 10 bases from J, with 21 bases in between. The CDR3 totals 15 residues. CDR1 and CDR2 (germline): LGHDT, YNNKEL (reference sequence). CDR3 in amino acids: CASSTEISGRREQFF. The CDR3 DNA is TGTGCCAGCAGCACCGAAATTTCCGGTAGACGAGAGCAGTTCTTC.

This clonotype was found many times. This chain links TRBV29-1 with TRBJ2-7; 7 positions match TRBD2. This CDR3 has 12 residues. Germline CDR1 SQVTM, CDR2 ANQGSEA. The V segment lost 7 bases and the J segment 3 bases; nucleotides outside the gene matches: 6. Here the CDR3 DNA reads TGCAGCGCCCGGACTAGGGTCTACGAGCAGTACTTC. It is translated as CSARTRVYEQYF.

The V call is TRBV5-1, the J call TRBJ2-2; no clear D gene. Germline V gene lookup returns CDR1 SGHRS and CDR2 YFSETQ. V was shortened by 1 base and J by 0 bases, with 7 bases between the two germline ends. This CDR3 is 15 amino acids long. CDR3 amino acids: CASSLSLANTGELFF. The DNA of the CDR3 is TGCGCCAGCAGCTTGTCATTAGCGAACACCGGGGAGCTGTTTTTT.

The chain employs TRBV20-1 and TRBJ1-5; D ambiguous. Germline lookup yields CDR1 DFQATT and CDR2 SNEGSKA (reference sequence). V was shortened by 0 bases and J by 3 bases, with 6 bases between the two germline ends. The CDR3 runs 13 residues. The CDR3 DNA sequence: TGCAGTGCTAGAGATAGGAACAATCAGCCCCAGCATTTT. Protein sequence: CSARDRNNQPQHF.

This clonotype was counted at least ten times. This chain joins TRBV29-1 and TRBJ2-7; no firm D call. The length of the CDR3 is 14 residues. Trimming pared 2 bases from V and 2 bases from J, leaving 13 bases between. Germline lookup yields CDR1 SQVTM and CDR2 ANQGSEA. The CDR3 region is CSVEWARTAYEQYF. The CDR3 DNA reads TGCAGCGTTGAATGGGCCAGGACCGCCTACGAGCAGTACTTC.

Many counts were recorded for this clonotype. The gene calls are TRBV29-1 and TRBJ2-5, with no clear D. This CDR3 has 11 residues. Germline V gene sequence: CDR1 SQVTM, CDR2 ANQGSEA. The V end was cut by 6 bases, the J end by 2 bases, with 7 bases between. The CDR3 sequence is CSVEQQETQYF. CDR3 DNA: TGCAGCGTCGAACAGCAAGAGACCCAGTACTTC.

Only a few counts were recorded for this clonotype. The rearrangement uses TRBV6-5 and TRBJ2-6, with D possibly TRBD2 on 5 matching bases. The CDR3 contains 18 residues. The V and J ends lost 4 bases and 4 bases respectively, with 20 bases between them. Per germline, CDR1 MNHEY and CDR2 SVGAGI. Written as DNA, the CDR3 is TGTGCCAGCAGTTCCCCCCTAGGAGGTCCCGCCGGGGCCAACGTCCTGACTTTC. This translates into CASSSPLGGPAGANVLTF.

This clonotype occurred a few times. The CDR3 loop is CASSQTTDYYNEQFF. CDR3 DNA: TGCGCCAGCAGCCAAACGACGGACTACTACAATGAGCAGTTCTTC. V usage is TRBV4-3 and J usage is TRBJ2-1, with a possible D match to TRBD2 (6 bases). Germline V lookup: CDR1 LGHNA, CDR2 YSLEER. This CDR3 is built from 15 residues. The ends were cut back, 2 bases at V and 3 bases at J, with 11 bases in the middle.

This chain joins TRBV12-5 and TRBJ2-3; the match to TRBD2 covers 11 bases. Germline V gene lookup returns CDR1 LGHNT and CDR2 FRNRAP. This CDR3 is 18 amino acids long. After removal of 7 bases from V and 2 bases from J, the junction contained 14 bases not matched to a gene. The chain's CDR3 is CASAPPPWGLAATDTQYF. DNA for the CDR3: TGTGCTAGTGCGCCGCCCCCCTGGGGACTAGCGGCCACAGATACGCAGTATTTT.

This clonotype was seen a few times. The V gene is TRBV4-2, the J gene TRBJ2-1, with 8 bases aligning to TRBD2. CDR1 and CDR2 from the germline V gene are LGHNA and YNFKEQ. V shed 0 bases and J 7 bases; nucleotides not matched to a gene: 11. This CDR3 contains 17 residues. The CDR3 DNA reads TGTGCCAGCAGCCAAGAGAGGATGGTGCTAGCGGGTAATGAGCAGTTCTTC. As protein: CASSQERMVLAGNEQFF.

A few counts support this clonotype. This rearrangement joins TRBV29-1 to TRBJ2-7; no clear D gene. The CDR3 contains 10 residues. CDR1 SQVTM and CDR2 ANQGSEA come from the germline V gene. V was shortened by 4 bases and J by 7 bases, with 8 bases between the two germline ends. The CDR3 sequence is CSVVKEEQYF. The CDR3 DNA is TGCAGCGTTGTGAAAGAAGAGCAGTACTTC.

The CDR3 loop is CASTLTRMNTEAFF. In nucleotides, the CDR3 is TGTGCCAGCACCCTGACCCGAATGAACACTGAAGCTTTCTTT. The chain combines TRBV12-3 or TRBV12-4 with TRBJ1-1; D not resolved. This CDR3 region has 14 residues. V shed 7 bases and J shed 0 bases, with 12 bases lying between them.

This clonotype has at least ten counts. The chain recombines TRBV7-6 with TRBJ2-7, with D possibly being TRBD2 (5 bases). The germline V gene has CDR1 SGHVS and CDR2 FNYEAQ. V lost 5 bases and J 7 bases, leaving 24 bases between the germline ends. CDR3 length: 16 amino acids. The CDR3 region is CASSPSPAGEKREQYF. The CDR3 nucleotides read TGTGCCAGCAGCCCCTCTCCCGCGGGTGAGAAGAGAGAGCAGTACTTC.

The genes are TRBV12-3 or TRBV12-4 and TRBJ2-3; TRBD2 matches at 8 bases. V trimming: 6 bases; J trimming: 7 bases; junction bases outside the gene matches: 12. CDR3 length: 15 residues. CDR3 sequence: CASRLGGGLTNTQYF. The CDR3 nucleotides read TGTGCCAGCAGGCTCGGGGGGGGTTTGACGAATACGCAGTATTTT.

This clonotype was seen only a few times. The gene calls are TRBV12-3 or TRBV12-4 and TRBJ2-1, with TRBD2 identical over 8 bases. This CDR3 has 13 amino acids. After removal of 10 bases from V and 3 bases from J, the junction contained 5 bases not matched to a gene. CDR3 in DNA: TGTGCCACCGGGGGGGCCGTCTACAATGAGCAGTTCTTC. Encoded protein: CATGGAVYNEQFF.

This clonotype occurred a few times. This chain connects TRBV5-5 to TRBJ2-7, with D perhaps TRBD1 (5 bases). The CDR3 has 14 residues. Trimming removed 3 bases from V and 7 bases from J, with 17 bases in between. The V gene's germline CDR1 is SGHKS and CDR2 YYEKEE (reference sequence). Here the CDR3 DNA reads TGTGCCAGCAGCTCCCCGGACAATTCGGAGGAGCAGTACTTC. Translated: CASSSPDNSEEQYF.